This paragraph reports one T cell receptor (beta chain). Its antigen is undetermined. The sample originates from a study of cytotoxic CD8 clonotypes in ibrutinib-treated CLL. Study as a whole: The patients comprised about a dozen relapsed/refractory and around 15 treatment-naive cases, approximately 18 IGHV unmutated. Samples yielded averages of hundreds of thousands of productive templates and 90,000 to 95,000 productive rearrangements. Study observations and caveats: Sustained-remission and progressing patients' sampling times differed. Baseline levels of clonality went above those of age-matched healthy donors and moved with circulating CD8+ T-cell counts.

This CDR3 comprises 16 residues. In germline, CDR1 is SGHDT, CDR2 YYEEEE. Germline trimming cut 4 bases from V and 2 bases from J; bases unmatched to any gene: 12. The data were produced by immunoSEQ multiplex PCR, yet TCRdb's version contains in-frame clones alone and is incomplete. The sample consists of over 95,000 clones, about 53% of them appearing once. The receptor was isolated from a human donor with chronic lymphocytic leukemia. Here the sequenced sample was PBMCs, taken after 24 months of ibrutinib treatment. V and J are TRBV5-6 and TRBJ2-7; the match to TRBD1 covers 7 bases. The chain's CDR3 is CASSRAARGHPYEQYF. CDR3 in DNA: TGTGCCAGCAGCCGTGCGGCGAGGGGGCACCCCTACGAGCAGTACTTC. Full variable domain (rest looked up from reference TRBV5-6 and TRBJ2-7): DAGVTQSPTHLIKTRGQQVTLRCSPKSGHDTVSWYQQALGQGPQFIFQYYEEEERQRGNFPDRFSGHQFPNYSSELNVNALLLGDSALYLCASSRAARGHPYEQYFGPGTRLTVT.